This TCR beta chain was documented in a study of blood T cell repertoires in COVID-19. The data were produced by immunoSEQ multiplex PCR, yet TCRdb's version contains in-frame clones alone and is incomplete. The table records approximately 470,000 clones, around 90% of them present only once. This clone showed up just a few times. Other DNA sequences within the sample encode an identical CDR3. The CDR3 runs to 13 residues. Germline values: CDR1 LNHDA, CDR2 SQIVND (reference sequence). Trimming took 6 bases from V and 1 from J, leaving 9 bases between them. V is TRBV19 and J is TRBJ1-1, with D perhaps TRBD1 (5 bases). Specimen: PBMCs or T cells enriched from blood (not recorded which). The receptor's source is a woman younger than 35 who had recovered from COVID-19. The CDR3 loop reads CASSLTGNTEAFF. The CDR3 nucleotides are TGTGCCAGTAGCCTCACAGGGAACACTGAAGCTTTCTTT.